Shown below are 19 T cell receptor beta chains from a single sample sequenced in a study of blood T cell repertoires in COVID-19. TCRdb's table, derived via immunoSEQ multiplex PCR, lists solely in-frame clones and lacks some. The sample lists about half a million clones; approximately 85% were seen once. Sequenced input: peripheral blood. Receptors were obtained from a human donor in a cohort sampled during active COVID-19.

V usage is TRBV27 and J usage is TRBJ1-4, with a possible D match to TRBD1 (6 bases). The V end was cut by 6 bases, the J end by 8 bases, with 16 bases between. Germline V gene lookup returns CDR1 MNHEY and CDR2 SMNVEV (reference sequence). This CDR3 is built from 14 residues. Written as DNA, the CDR3 is TGTGCCAGCAGCTCCAGGGGTTATGACGAAAAACTGTTTTTT. Its translation is CASSSRGYDEKLFF.

The chain has TRBV6-5 and TRBJ2-6; no definite D call. Trimming took 8 bases from V and 1 from J, leaving 9 bases between them. Germline V lookup: CDR1 MNHEY, CDR2 SVGAGI. CDR3 length: 14 amino acids. The CDR3 region is CASFGDSGANVLTF. DNA of the CDR3: TGTGCCAGCTTCGGTGATTCTGGGGCCAACGTCCTGACTTTC.

The CDR3 nucleotides read TGTGCCAGCAGTTACGAGAGGGAGGGTCAGCCCCAGCATTTT. It encodes CASSYEREGQPQHF. The chain joins TRBV6-5 to TRBJ1-5; no reliable D call. Per germline, CDR1 MNHEY and CDR2 SVGAGI. V lost 2 bases, J lost 6 bases, and 11 bases lay in between. This CDR3 is built from 14 residues.

The V and J genes are TRBV7-8 and TRBJ2-7; 8 bases map to TRBD2. Germline values: CDR1 SGHVS, CDR2 FQNEAQ. The CDR3 is 14 amino acids. V was pared by 8 bases and J by 6 bases, with 12 bases of the junction left unmatched. CDR3 sequence (DNA): TGTGCCAGCGTCTTGGGACTAGGGGCCTCCGAGCAGTACTTC. As protein: CASVLGLGASEQYF. Full variable domain (remainder filled in from reference TRBV7-8 and TRBJ2-7): GAGVSQSPRYKVAKRGQDVALRCDPISGHVSLFWYQQALGQGPEFLTYFQNEAQLDKSGLPSDRFFAERPEGSVSTLKIQRTQQEDSAVYLCASVLGLGASEQYFGPGTRLTVT.

V usage is TRBV7-8 and J usage is TRBJ2-2; 11 nucleotides agree with TRBD2. The CDR3 is 17 amino acids. V was clipped by 4 bases and J by 5 bases; unmatched bases: 9. CDR1 SGHVS and CDR2 FQNEAQ come from the germline V gene. As DNA, the CDR3 is TGTGCCAGCAGCTCCGCTAGCGGGAGGAGGGGAACCGGGGAGCTGTTTTTT. Its translation is CASSSASGRRGTGELFF.

This clone was recorded at least ten times. This CDR3 is also generated by other DNA sequences in the sample. The genes are TRBV7-9 and TRBJ1-6, with D uncertain. This CDR3 comprises 12 residues. Per germline, CDR1 SEHNR and CDR2 FQNEAQ (reference sequence). The germline V and J ends were trimmed by 7 bases and 7 bases, with 8 bases remaining between them. CDR3 protein: CASTPLNSPLHF. DNA for the CDR3: TGTGCCAGCACACCTCTAAATTCACCCCTCCACTTT.

CDR3 DNA sequence: TGTGCCAGCAGTAACCGACAGGGGGCCGACACTGAAGCTTTCTTT. The encoded protein is CASSNRQGADTEAFF. The chain has TRBV27 and TRBJ1-1, with 10 bases that match TRBD1. The ends lost 5 bases at V and 3 bases at J; junction bases unmatched: 6. CDR3 size: 15 residues. Germline CDR1 reads MNHEY; CDR2 reads SMNVEV (reference sequence).

The chain has TRBV28 and TRBJ1-5; D is uncertain. The CDR3 contains 14 residues. CDR1 is MDHEN, CDR2 SYDVKM, per germline. The ends were cut back, 3 bases at V and 4 bases at J, with 10 bases in the middle. The CDR3 DNA is TGTGCCAGCAGTTTTCTGGCGGATAATCAGCCCCAGCATTTT. Its translation is CASSFLADNQPQHF.

DNA for the CDR3: TGTGCCAGCAGCTATGGACTAGCTGGGATGAGCGGCACAGATACGCAGTATTTT. This codes for CASSYGLAGMSGTDTQYF. The chain has TRBV5-8 and TRBJ2-3, with 8 bases aligning to TRBD2. Germline V CDR1 and CDR2: SGHTS, YDEGEE. Trimming cost V 3 bases and J 1 base; bases outside gene matches: 13. The CDR3 is 18 amino acids. Full variable domain (remainder filled in from reference TRBV5-8 and TRBJ2-3): EAGVTQSPTHLIKTRGQQATLRCSPISGHTSVYWYQQALGLGLQFLLWYDEGEERNRGNFPPRFSGRQFPNYSSELNVNALELEDSALYLCASSYGLAGMSGTDTQYFGPGTRLTVL.

This chain joins TRBV4-1 and TRBJ2-4, with 10 positions matching TRBD2. The J segment lost 2 bases and the V segment lost 2 bases, leaving 6 bases of the junction unmatched. This CDR3 has 17 amino acids. Germline CDR1 MGHRA, CDR2 YSYEKL. CDR3 protein: CASSQPSGRGTKNIQYF. The CDR3 region has the DNA TGCGCCAGCAGCCAACCCAGCGGGAGGGGGACCAAAAACATTCAGTACTTC.

The gene calls are TRBV7-3 and TRBJ2-3; perhaps TRBD2 as D (6 bases). Germline loops: CDR1 SGHTA, CDR2 FQGTGA. The CDR3 length is 13 residues. Trimming took 6 bases from V and 5 from J, leaving 12 bases between them. This CDR3 is CASSPGTRDTQYF. The CDR3 DNA follows: TGTGCCAGCAGTCCCGGGACTCGAGATACGCAGTATTTT.

The genes are TRBV6-5 and TRBJ2-1; perhaps TRBD1 as D (6 bases). Trimming stripped 4 bases from V and 15 bases from J, with 22 bases between. The CDR3 is 14 amino acids. Per the germline V gene, CDR1 is MNHEY and CDR2 is SVGAGI. CDR3 sequence: CASSSTGWSSAPFF. The CDR3 region has the DNA TGTGCCAGCAGTTCGACAGGATGGTCCTCAGCGCCGTTCTTC.

The sample holds a few counts of this clone. The chain combines TRBV3-1 (or the pseudogene TRBV3-2) with TRBJ1-2; D is unresolved. The CDR3 is made up of 18 amino acids. CDR1 LGHDT and CDR2 YNNKEL come from the germline V gene (reference sequence). Between the trimmed V and J ends, which lost 4 bases and 0 bases, there was a span of 21 bases. The CDR3 DNA follows: TGTGCCAGCAGCCCCCATGGAGGGCTGCGGGAGTCTAACTATGGCTACACCTTC. Translation gives CASSPHGGLRESNYGYTF.

This chain uses TRBV10-3 with TRBJ1-1; TRBD1 matches at 9 bases. The trim removed 4 bases at V and 5 bases at J, leaving 8 bases unmatched. In germline, CDR1 is ENHRY, CDR2 SYGVKD. The CDR3 sequence is 15 residues long. The CDR3 reads CAISVGTGRETEAFF. In DNA, the CDR3 is TGTGCCATCAGTGTGGGGACAGGGAGGGAAACTGAAGCTTTCTTT.

The chain links TRBV6-5 to TRBJ1-3, with D unclear. CDR3 length equals 15 residues. V gave up 6 bases and J gave up 1 base, with 13 bases separating them. From germline, CDR1 is MNHEY and CDR2 SVGAGI. The chain's CDR3 is CASSLLRGSGNTIYF. The CDR3 DNA follows: TGTGCCAGCAGCCTTCTCCGAGGGTCTGGAAACACCATATATTTT.

The CDR3 nucleotides are TGTGCCAGCAGCTTAGTAAGCGACAGAAATTCACCCCTCCACTTT. It specifies CASSLVSDRNSPLHF. The chain recombines TRBV7-6 with TRBJ1-6, with D possibly TRBD1 on 5 matching bases. Per the germline V gene, CDR1 is SGHVS and CDR2 is FNYEAQ. The CDR3 length is 15 residues. V was pared by 1 base and J by 7 bases, with 11 bases between.

The chain joins TRBV19 to TRBJ2-1; 9 nucleotides align to TRBD2. CDR1 and CDR2 (germline): LNHDA, SQIVND (reference sequence). This CDR3 region has 14 residues. J was trimmed by 8 bases and V by 8 bases; bases with no gene match: 10. Here the CDR3 DNA reads TGTGCCAGTTCGTCTGCGGGAGGGCCCCATGAGCAGTTCTTC. Translated, it gives CASSSAGGPHEQFF.

The chain employs TRBV24-1 and TRBJ1-2; D might be TRBD1 (6 bases). Germline CDR1 and CDR2: KGHDR and SFDVKD. V shed 2 bases and J shed 8 bases, with 8 bases lying between them. CDR3 size: 12 residues. CDR3 loop: CATSDSGDGYTF. The DNA for the CDR3 is TGTGCCACCAGTGATTCAGGGGACGGCTACACCTTC.

In its sample, this clone was seen a few times. V and J are TRBV28 and TRBJ1-1; D is undetermined. Per germline, CDR1 MDHEN and CDR2 SYDVKM. The germline V and J ends were trimmed by 8 bases and 3 bases, with 7 bases remaining between them. The CDR3 is 11 residues long. CDR3: CASFRDTEAFF. As DNA, the CDR3 is TGTGCCAGCTTCCGCGACACTGAAGCTTTCTTT.